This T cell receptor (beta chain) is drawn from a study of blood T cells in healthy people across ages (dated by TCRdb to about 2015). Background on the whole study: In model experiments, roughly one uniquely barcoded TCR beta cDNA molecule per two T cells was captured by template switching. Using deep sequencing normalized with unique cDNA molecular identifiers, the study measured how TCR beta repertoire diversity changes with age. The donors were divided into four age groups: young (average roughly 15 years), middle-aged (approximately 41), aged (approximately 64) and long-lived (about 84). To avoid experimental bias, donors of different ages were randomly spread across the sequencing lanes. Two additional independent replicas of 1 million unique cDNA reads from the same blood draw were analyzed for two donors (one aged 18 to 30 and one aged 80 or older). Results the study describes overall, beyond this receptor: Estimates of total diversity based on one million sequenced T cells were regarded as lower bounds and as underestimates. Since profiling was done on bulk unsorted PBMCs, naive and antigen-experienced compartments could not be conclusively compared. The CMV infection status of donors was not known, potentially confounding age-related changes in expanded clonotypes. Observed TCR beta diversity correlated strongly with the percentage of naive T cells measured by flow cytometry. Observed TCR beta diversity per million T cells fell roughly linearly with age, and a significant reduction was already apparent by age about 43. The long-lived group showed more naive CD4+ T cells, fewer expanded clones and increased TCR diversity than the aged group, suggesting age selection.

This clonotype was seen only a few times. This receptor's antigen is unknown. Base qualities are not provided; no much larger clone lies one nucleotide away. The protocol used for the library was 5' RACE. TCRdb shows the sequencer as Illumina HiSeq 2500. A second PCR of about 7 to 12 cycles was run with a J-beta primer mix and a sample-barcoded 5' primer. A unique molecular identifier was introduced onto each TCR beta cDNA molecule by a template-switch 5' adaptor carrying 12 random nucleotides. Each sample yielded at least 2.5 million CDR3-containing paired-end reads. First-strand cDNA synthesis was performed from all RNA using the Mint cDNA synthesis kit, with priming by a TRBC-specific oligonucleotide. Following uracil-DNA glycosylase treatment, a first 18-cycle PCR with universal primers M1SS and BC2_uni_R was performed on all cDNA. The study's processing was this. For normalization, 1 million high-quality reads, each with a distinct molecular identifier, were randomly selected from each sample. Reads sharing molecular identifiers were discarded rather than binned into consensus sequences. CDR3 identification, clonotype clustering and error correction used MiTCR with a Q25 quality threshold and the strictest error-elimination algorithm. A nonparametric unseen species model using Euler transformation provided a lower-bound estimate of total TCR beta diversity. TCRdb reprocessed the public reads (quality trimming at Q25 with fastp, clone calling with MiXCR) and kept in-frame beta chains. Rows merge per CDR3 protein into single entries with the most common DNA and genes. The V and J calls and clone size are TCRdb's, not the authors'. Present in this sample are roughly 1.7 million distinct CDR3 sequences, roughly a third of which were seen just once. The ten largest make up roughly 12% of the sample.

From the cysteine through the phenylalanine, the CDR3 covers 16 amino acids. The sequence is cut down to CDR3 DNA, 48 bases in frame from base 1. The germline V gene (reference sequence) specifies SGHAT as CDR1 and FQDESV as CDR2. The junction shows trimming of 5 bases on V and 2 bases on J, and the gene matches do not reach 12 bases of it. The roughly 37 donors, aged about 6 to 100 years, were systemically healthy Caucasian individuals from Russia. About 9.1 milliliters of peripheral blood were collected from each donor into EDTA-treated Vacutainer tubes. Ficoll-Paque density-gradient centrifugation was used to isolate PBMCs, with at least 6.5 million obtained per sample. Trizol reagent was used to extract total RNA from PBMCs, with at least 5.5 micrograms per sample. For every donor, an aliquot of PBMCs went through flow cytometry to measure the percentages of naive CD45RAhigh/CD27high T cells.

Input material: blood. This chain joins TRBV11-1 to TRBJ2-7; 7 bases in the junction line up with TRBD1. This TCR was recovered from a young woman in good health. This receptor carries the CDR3 CASSPGQRFSTYEQYF. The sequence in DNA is TGTGCCAGCAGCCCGGGACAGCGGTTCAGCACCTACGAGCAGTACTTC.